One and the same sample provided the 22 T cell receptor beta chains below, sequenced in a study of blood T cell repertoires in COVID-19. Measured with immunoSEQ multiplex PCR; TCRdb has only the in-frame clones, and not every one. The sample shows under 450,000 clones, about 88% of them seen only once. What was sequenced was peripheral blood. Receptors were obtained from a woman aged 40 to 55 with COVID-19, enrolled during active disease.

The chain carries TRBV19 and TRBJ1-3; tentatively, D is TRBD1 (6 bases). CDR1 is LNHDA, CDR2 SQIVND, per germline (reference sequence). Trimming pared 5 bases from V and 0 bases from J, leaving 17 bases between. CDR3 length equals 17 residues. The CDR3 region has the DNA TGTGCCAGTAGTTTGGACAGCTTAACTATCTCTGGAAACACCATATATTTT. It translates to CASSLDSLTISGNTIYF.

CDR3 region: CASSQGLAVAGELFF. In DNA, the CDR3 is TGTGCCAGCAGCCAGGGACTAGCGGTGGCCGGGGAGCTGTTTTTT. This chain uses TRBV7-3 with TRBJ2-2, with 11 bases identical to TRBD2. With V trimmed by 5 bases and J by 6 bases, 5 bases remained unmatched. Germline V gene lookup returns CDR1 SGHTA and CDR2 FQGTGA. The CDR3 sequence is 15 residues long.

The rearrangement links TRBV7-9 to TRBJ1-2; TRBD1 agrees at 7 bases. CDR1 is SEHNR, CDR2 FQNEAQ, per germline (reference sequence). V lost 2 bases and J lost 8; bases outside the gene matches: 11. The CDR3 loop spans 15 amino acids. CDR3 in amino acids: CASSLIRGRGGGYTF. DNA for the CDR3: TGTGCCAGCAGCTTAATTCGGGGCAGAGGGGGCGGCTACACCTTC.

The V gene is TRBV5-4, the J gene TRBJ2-7; D perhaps matches TRBD1 (5 bases). This CDR3 contains 13 residues. Trimming took off 5 bases at V and 5 bases at J, with 14 bases between the two ends. Germline V gene data show CDR1 as SGHNT and CDR2 as YYREEE (reference sequence). The CDR3: CASSPQGRNEQYF. DNA of the CDR3: TGTGCCAGCAGTCCCCAGGGTAGGAACGAGCAGTACTTC.

The chain joins TRBV5-6 to TRBJ2-3; TRBD1 matches 9 bases. Germline V lookup: CDR1 SGHDT, CDR2 YYEEEE. Unmatched junction bases numbered 2, after V lost 2 bases and J lost 1 base. The length of the CDR3 is 15 residues. The CDR3 nucleotides read TGTGCCAGCAGCTTACGGACAGGGGGCACAGATACGCAGTATTTT. Its protein product is CASSLRTGGTDTQYF.

The chain uses TRBV7-3 and TRBJ1-4, with 9 bases matching TRBD1. V lost 4 bases, J lost 8 bases, and 8 bases stayed unmatched. This CDR3 has 15 amino acids. Germline V gives CDR1 SGHTA, CDR2 FQGTGA. CDR3 region: CASSSSGTGTEKLFF. CDR3 coding DNA: TGTGCCAGCAGCTCTTCCGGGACAGGGACCGAAAAACTGTTTTTT. Supplemented by reference TRBV7-3 and TRBJ1-4, the full variable domain reads GAGVSQTPSNKVTEKGKYVELRCDPISGHTALYWYRQSLGQGPEFLIYFQGTGAADDSGLPNDRFFAVRPEGSVSTLKIQRTERGDSAVYLCASSSSGTGTEKLFFGSGTQLSVL.

The chain uses TRBV7-2 and TRBJ2-5; D is possibly TRBD2 (6 bases). The CDR3 has 15 amino acids. The germline CDR1 and CDR2 sequences are SGHTA and FQGNSA. Trimming removed 1 base from V and 2 bases from J, with 11 bases in between. CDR3 sequence (DNA): TGTGCCAGCAGCTTAGGTGGGACTGCTCAAGAGACCCAGTACTTC. Encoded protein: CASSLGGTAQETQYF.

V is TRBV10-2 and J is TRBJ1-5, with D maybe TRBD1 (5 bases). V lost 6 bases and J lost 0, with 21 bases in between. The length of the CDR3 is 18 residues. Germline V lookup: CDR1 WSHSY, CDR2 SAAADI. The CDR3 coding sequence is TGCGCCAGCAGCAAGGCAGGGATAAAGGACTATAGCAATCAGCCCCAGCATTTT. Translation: CASSKAGIKDYSNQPQHF.

The rearrangement joins TRBV25-1 to TRBJ1-2; D uncertain. Germline V CDR1 and CDR2: MGHDK, SYGVNS. This CDR3 region has 13 residues. V lost 2 bases and J 3 bases, leaving 7 bases between the germline ends. The CDR3 coding sequence is TGTGCCAGCAGTGAAGGCCAGTACTATGGCTACACCTTC. It codes for CASSEGQYYGYTF.

The chain uses TRBV6-6 and TRBJ2-7, with a tentative D call TRBD2 (6 bases). In germline, CDR1 is MNHNY, CDR2 SVGAGI (reference sequence). This CDR3 region has 16 residues. V was pared by 4 bases and J by 5 bases, with 21 bases between. The CDR3 nucleotides read TGTGCCAGCAGTTTCGACCGGGGGTCGTTTTCCGACGAGCAGTACTTC. It encodes CASSFDRGSFSDEQYF.

The chain has TRBV6-1 and TRBJ1-1; the match to TRBD1 covers 7 bases. The length of the CDR3 is 18 residues. The trim removed 4 bases at V and 0 bases at J, leaving 14 bases unmatched. The germline gives CDR1 MNHNS, CDR2 SASEGT. As DNA, the CDR3 is TGTGCCAGCAGTGGTTCCTCGACAGGGTCGGGGATGAACACTGAAGCTTTCTTT. Its protein product is CASSGSSTGSGMNTEAFF.

The chain has TRBV7-2 and TRBJ2-1; 10 bases agree with TRBD1. The germline V gene has CDR1 SGHTA and CDR2 FQGNSA. The CDR3 contains 16 residues. Unmatched junction bases numbered 6, after V lost 5 bases and J lost 2 bases. In nucleotides, the CDR3 is TGTGCCAGCAGCCCTCGGACAGGGGGGGCCTACAATGAGCAGTTCTTC. Protein: CASSPRTGGAYNEQFF.

The chain uses TRBV7-9 and TRBJ2-1; 13 bases line up with TRBD2. Germline-derived CDR1 and CDR2 are SEHNR and FQNEAQ (reference sequence). After removal of 4 bases from V and 6 bases from J, the junction contained 9 bases not matched to a gene. The CDR3 totals 17 residues. The CDR3 sequence is CASSSLSTSGRANEQFF. The CDR3 coding sequence is TGTGCCAGCAGCTCGCTTTCAACTAGCGGGAGGGCCAATGAGCAGTTCTTC.

The chain uses TRBV6-5 and TRBJ1-1, with D possibly TRBD1 on 6 matching bases. Germline CDR1 and CDR2: MNHEY and SVGAGI. This CDR3 region has 15 residues. V lost 0 bases, J lost 4 bases, and 12 bases lay in between. The CDR3 region is CASSYSDSQATEAFF. DNA of the CDR3: TGTGCCAGCAGTTACTCGGACAGCCAGGCCACTGAAGCTTTCTTT.

The chain combines TRBV6-5 with TRBJ2-3; TRBD1 aligns across 7 bases. V was clipped by 4 bases and J by 9 bases; unmatched bases: 10. Germline assignment: CDR1 MNHEY and CDR2 SVGAGI. The CDR3 consists of 14 residues. In DNA form, the CDR3 reads TGTGCCAGCAGTTTCAGACAGGGTGGCGGCACGCAGTATTTT. Translation: CASSFRQGGGTQYF.

The chain couples TRBV4-1 to TRBJ1-1; D is perhaps TRBD1 (6 bases). CDR3 length: 14 amino acids. Trimming removed 1 base from V and 5 bases from J, with 11 bases in between. The germline V gene has CDR1 MGHRA and CDR2 YSYEKL. The CDR3 protein is CASSQGTARTEAFF. The CDR3 DNA reads as TGCGCCAGCAGCCAAGGGACAGCGAGAACTGAAGCTTTCTTT.

The chain carries TRBV6-5 and TRBJ1-2; D is ambiguous. Trimming stripped 8 bases from V and 7 bases from J, with 14 bases between. CDR1 and CDR2 (germline): MNHEY, SVGAGI. This CDR3 has 12 residues. CDR3 in DNA: TGTGCCAGCTCGTCTTGGTCCGGTGGCTACACCTTC. Residues: CASSSWSGGYTF.

This rearrangement joins TRBV29-1 to TRBJ1-1; D not resolved. The CDR3 contains 18 residues. Germline loops: CDR1 SQVTM, CDR2 ANQGSEA. The germline V and J ends were trimmed by 4 bases and 0 bases, with 24 bases remaining between them. CDR3 in amino acids: CSVARIGSSLLMNTEAFF. The CDR3, as DNA: TGCAGCGTTGCTCGGATCGGTAGCTCTCTTCTTATGAACACTGAAGCTTTCTTT.

This chain uses TRBV27 with TRBJ2-7; a weak D match, TRBD1 (6 bases). CDR1 is MNHEY, CDR2 SMNVEV, per germline (reference sequence). This CDR3 has 14 residues. The germline V and J ends were trimmed by 2 bases and 6 bases, with 14 bases remaining between them. The CDR3 sequence is CASSLNREGAEQYF. DNA for the CDR3: TGTGCCAGCAGTTTAAACAGGGAAGGGGCCGAGCAGTACTTC.

V is TRBV19 and J is TRBJ1-4; no clear D. CDR1 and CDR2 (germline): LNHDA, SQIVND (reference sequence). The CDR3 is made up of 13 amino acids. The germline V and J ends were trimmed by 4 bases and 5 bases, with 8 bases remaining between them. In DNA form, the CDR3 reads TGTGCCAGTAGTACCGTTTTAAATGAAAAACTGTTTTTT. This codes for CASSTVLNEKLFF.

The chain couples TRBV7-6 to TRBJ2-3, with 8 bases lining up with TRBD1. The ends lost 5 bases at V and 1 base at J; junction bases unmatched: 11. This CDR3 spans 17 amino acids. Germline-derived CDR1 and CDR2 are SGHVS and FNYEAQ. CDR3 sequence (DNA): TGTGCCAGCAGCCCCGGACAGGGAGTTGCGGGCACAGATACGCAGTATTTT. Translated: CASSPGQGVAGTDTQYF.

The chain uses TRBV5-4 and TRBJ2-5; 7 nucleotides match TRBD1. CDR1 is SGHNT and CDR2 is YYREEE in the germline V gene (reference sequence). V gave up 4 bases and J gave up 4 bases; unmatched junction bases: 7. The CDR3 is 14 residues long. CDR3 DNA: TGTGCCAGCAGCGCGGACAGGCGAGGAGAGACCCAGTACTTC. Protein: CASSADRRGETQYF.